These 23 T cell receptor beta chains originate from one sample sequenced in a study of T-cell memory formation after mild COVID-19 (dated by TCRdb to the early 2020s). Receptor libraries were prepared by 5' RACE. TCRdb shows the sequencer as Illumina NovaSeq 6000. TCRdb cleaned the public reads at Q25 with fastp, built clones with MiXCR and kept in-frame beta chains. Every CDR3 protein is listed once, alongside the most common genes and DNA of its rows. The sample yields fewer than 150,000 distinct CDR3 sequences; 11% to 15% were counted once. The top ten constitute less than 30% of the sample. The sample consisted of PBMCs or a T cell subset sorted from them (not recorded which). The receptor set was obtained from an adult woman who had mild COVID-19 (a few samples of this study predate the infection). The sample titles of this study are shuffled in the database, so cell type and time point are left out; the donor was told from shared clones.

The rearrangement uses TRBV24-1 and TRBJ2-5, with D possibly matching TRBD1 (5 bases). Germline V lookup: CDR1 KGHDR, CDR2 SFDVKD. The CDR3 is 15 amino acids. Trimming pared 4 bases from V and 0 bases from J, leaving 11 bases between. The CDR3 coding sequence is TGTGCCACCAGTGACATAACAGGATACCAAGAGACCCAGTACTTC. It codes for CATSDITGYQETQYF.

This clonotype has more than one count but fewer than ten. The chain couples TRBV9 to TRBJ2-1; possibly TRBD1 for D (5 bases). Trimming stripped 2 bases from V and 4 bases from J, with 7 bases between. The CDR3 is 13 amino acids. Germline CDR1 is SGDLS and CDR2 is YYNGEE. CDR3 region: CASSVGRYNEQFF. The CDR3 nucleotides are TGTGCCAGCAGCGTGGGGCGGTACAATGAGCAGTTCTTC.

The chain has TRBV7-6 and TRBJ1-1; D remains unclear. The CDR3 totals 16 residues. V lost 5 bases and J lost 3, with 19 bases in between. Germline V lookup: CDR1 SGHVS, CDR2 FNYEAQ. Here the CDR3 reads CASSPLGGSMDTEAFF. In DNA, the CDR3 is TGTGCCAGCAGCCCCCTCGGCGGGTCCATGGACACTGAAGCTTTCTTT.

This clonotype was seen only a few times. The chain is built from TRBV19 and TRBJ1-1; D not resolved. V was pared by 10 bases and J by 1 base, with 13 bases between. Germline CDR1 is LNHDA and CDR2 is SQIVND (reference sequence). This CDR3 has 13 residues. Written as DNA, the CDR3 is TGTGCCATCATCACTCGGGGGAACACTGAAGCTTTCTTT. Its translation: CAIITRGNTEAFF.

This chain links TRBV20-1 with TRBJ2-7, with D possibly being TRBD1 (6 bases). V lost 0 bases and J lost 2, with 14 bases in between. The CDR3 length is 15 residues. Germline loops: CDR1 DFQATT, CDR2 SNEGSKA (reference sequence). The CDR3 reads CSAREGGQNTYEQYF. CDR3 DNA sequence: TGCAGTGCTAGAGAAGGGGGACAAAACACCTACGAGCAGTACTTC.

A few counts support this clonotype. The rearrangement joins TRBV7-9 to TRBJ2-7, with 8 nucleotides matching TRBD1. V dropped 4 bases and J dropped 0; count of bases not matched to a gene: 8. CDR1 and CDR2 from the germline V gene are SEHNR and FQNEAQ (reference sequence). This CDR3 spans 16 amino acids. CDR3 bases: TGTGCCAGCAGCTCACCGGTGACAGGGGCCTCCTACGAGCAGTACTTC. Encoded protein: CASSSPVTGASYEQYF.

This chain connects TRBV11-1 to TRBJ2-7, with TRBD1 matching over 7 bases. J lost 3 bases, V lost 3 bases, and 8 bases had no gene match. Germline loops: CDR1 SGHAT, CDR2 FQDESV (reference sequence). The length of the CDR3 is 15 residues. CDR3 protein: CASSLERGRLYEQYF. The CDR3 nucleotides are TGTGCCAGCAGCTTGGAGAGGGGGCGTCTCTACGAGCAGTACTTC.

The chain couples TRBV3-1 to TRBJ2-1; D uncertain. With 1 base removed from V and 8 bases from J, the gap between germline ends came to 15 bases. Per germline, CDR1 LGHDT and CDR2 YNNKEL (reference sequence). The CDR3 extends over 15 amino acids. In DNA, the CDR3 is TGTGCCAGCAGCCAAGTAGTTTCCCGCCGCGATGAGCAGTTCTTC. This gives the protein CASSQVVSRRDEQFF.

The sample holds many counts of this clonotype. J is TRBJ2-3 and V is TRBV14; 8 positions match TRBD2. Germline V gene sequence: CDR1 SGHDN, CDR2 FVKESK. This CDR3 region has 15 residues. J lost 5 bases, V lost 5 bases, and 9 bases had no gene match. CDR3 in amino acids: CASSWSGSFGDTQYF. The CDR3, as DNA: TGTGCCAGCAGCTGGAGCGGGAGCTTTGGAGATACGCAGTATTTT.

This rearrangement joins TRBV15 to TRBJ1-6; the D gene is possibly TRBD1 (6 bases). The V gene's germline CDR1 is LNHNV and CDR2 YYDKDF (reference sequence). V was trimmed by 3 bases and J by 4 bases, leaving 10 bases between them. The CDR3 is 15 amino acids. DNA of the CDR3: TGTGCCACCAGCAGCGGACAGCTTTATAATTCACCCCTCCACTTT. Protein: CATSSGQLYNSPLHF.

The chain is built from TRBV7-2 and TRBJ1-5, with D perhaps TRBD1 (5 bases). V was shortened by 5 bases and J by 3 bases, with 11 bases between the two germline ends. Germline lookup yields CDR1 SGHTA and CDR2 FQGNSA. The CDR3 length is 14 residues. For the CDR3, the DNA is TGTGCCAGCAGCATTGACAGTGCCAATCAGCCCCAGCATTTT. This codes for CASSIDSANQPQHF.

V is TRBV6-6 and J is TRBJ2-7; TRBD1 aligns across 10 bases. V shed 7 bases, J shed 4 bases, and the junction held 10 bases outside the gene matches. Germline CDR1 reads MNHNY; CDR2 reads SVGAGI (reference sequence). This CDR3 comprises 15 residues. CDR3 residues: CASTILPGQGYEQYF. The CDR3 coding sequence is TGTGCCAGCACTATTCTTCCGGGACAGGGGTACGAGCAGTACTTC.

This clonotype was detected only a few times. The chain uses TRBV5-1 and TRBJ1-2; a weak D match, TRBD1 (6 bases). CDR1 SGHRS and CDR2 YFSETQ come from the germline V gene. The V gene lost 4 bases and the J gene lost 5 bases, with 18 bases spanning the gap. This CDR3 has 15 residues. CDR3 bases: TGCGCCAGCAGCATGGACAGCCCACTCGCTTATGGCTACACCTTC. It is translated as CASSMDSPLAYGYTF.

The V call is TRBV6-5, the J call TRBJ2-1, with a possible D match to TRBD1 (5 bases). Germline-derived CDR1 and CDR2 are MNHEY and SVGAGI. This CDR3 is built from 12 residues. V was trimmed by 8 bases and J by 4 bases, leaving 9 bases between them. The DNA of the CDR3 is TGTGCCAGCGGATCAGGGTACAATGAGCAGTTCTTC. Protein product: CASGSGYNEQFF.

A note on this clonotype: Compared with germline, one end of the junction differs, possibly owing to a read error. This chain links TRBV3-1 with TRBJ2-1; D gene unclear. The CDR3 totals 17 residues. Germline lookup yields CDR1 LGHDT and CDR2 YNNKEL (reference sequence). CDR3 nucleotide sequence: TGTGCCAGCAGTCAAGGGATTAGGGATGCCGCCTACAATGAGCAGTTCTTC. Residues: CASSQGIRDAAYNEQFF.

This clonotype was observed a handful of times. The chain combines TRBV19 with TRBJ2-1; no reliable D call. Germline V CDR1 and CDR2: LNHDA, SQIVND (reference sequence). CDR3 size: 15 residues. Trimming took off 3 bases at V and 5 bases at J, with 14 bases between the two ends. The CDR3 loop reads CASSMGLNPHNEQFF. In DNA, the CDR3 is TGTGCCAGTAGTATGGGATTAAACCCCCACAATGAGCAGTTCTTC.

This clonotype has just a few counts. The chain couples TRBV12-3 or TRBV12-4 to TRBJ1-2; D is undetermined. The CDR3 covers 14 residues. Trimming shortened V by 1 base and J by 4 bases, and 10 bases separated the two germline ends. DNA for the CDR3: TGTGCCAGCAGTTTAGGAGCAGCCCGCTATGGCTACACCTTC. Protein: CASSLGAARYGYTF.

V usage is TRBV10-3 and J usage is TRBJ2-3; perhaps D is TRBD1 or TRBD2 (5 bases each). V lost 4 bases and J 3 bases, leaving 14 bases between the germline ends. Germline V lookup: CDR1 ENHRY, CDR2 SYGVKD. This CDR3 is 15 amino acids long. The CDR3 DNA reads TGTGCCATCAGTGCCGGGGCAGACCCTACAGATACGCAGTATTTT. It is translated as CAISAGADPTDTQYF.

This clonotype was seen only a few times. The genes are TRBV7-9 and TRBJ2-7; no firm D call. There are 11 residues in the CDR3. Looked up from germline, CDR1 is SEHNR and CDR2 is FQNEAQ (reference sequence). Trimming shortened V by 4 bases and J by 6 bases, and 7 bases separated the two germline ends. The CDR3 DNA reads TGTGCCAGCAGCTCTAGTCTCGAGCAGTACTTC. This sequence encodes CASSSSLEQYF.

V is TRBV12-3 or TRBV12-4 and J is TRBJ1-4; D possibly corresponds to TRBD1 (6 bases). The CDR3 has 14 residues. V lost 6 bases to trimming and J lost 8 bases, with 16 bases between them. The CDR3 DNA reads TGTGCCAGCAGAGAAACAGGGATTGGGGAAAAACTGTTTTTT. This codes for CASRETGIGEKLFF.

The V call is TRBV6-1, the J call TRBJ2-5; D not certain. V was cut by 4 bases and J by 9 bases, with 15 bases left in between. The CDR3 totals 13 residues. CDR1 is MNHNS and CDR2 is SASEGT in the germline V gene. The CDR3 region has the DNA TGTGCCAGCAGTGCAAGGGCCTGGTCTGCCCAGTACTTC. This gives the protein CASSARAWSAQYF.

This clonotype has only a few counts. Here the CDR3 DNA reads TGTGCCACCAGTGATGGTACTGAAGCTTTCTTT. As protein: CATSDGTEAFF. The chain recombines TRBV24-1 with TRBJ1-1, with D unresolved. The CDR3 spans 11 residues. V lost 3 bases and J 5 bases, leaving 3 bases between the germline ends. The germline V gene encodes CDR1 KGHDR and CDR2 SFDVKD.

This sequence joins TRBV7-9 and TRBJ1-1; tentatively, D is TRBD1 (5 bases). V was clipped by 5 bases and J by 7 bases, with 11 bases between them. CDR3 size: 12 residues. CDR1 is SEHNR and CDR2 is FQNEAQ in the germline V gene (reference sequence). CDR3 sequence: CASSPGGDEAFF. The CDR3 DNA reads as TGTGCCAGCAGCCCCGGGGGGGATGAAGCTTTCTTT.